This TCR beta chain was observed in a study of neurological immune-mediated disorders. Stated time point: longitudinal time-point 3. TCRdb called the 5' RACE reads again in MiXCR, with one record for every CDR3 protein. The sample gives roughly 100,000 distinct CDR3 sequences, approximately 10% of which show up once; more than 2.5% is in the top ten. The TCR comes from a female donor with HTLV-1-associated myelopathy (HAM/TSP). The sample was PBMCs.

The CDR3 DNA is TGTGCCAGCAGCAAAGTAATGAATCGGGGCAGGGGGCCGCCACACGAGCAGTACTTC. Residues: CASSKVMNRGRGPPHEQYF. The chain is built from TRBV21-1 and TRBJ2-7; the table's D gene call, TRBD1, was not cross checked with the DNA. TRBV21-1 is described as a pseudogene. This CDR3 is built from 19 residues.